This passage covers 30 T cell receptor beta chains from one sample sequenced in a study of T cells in women clearing cervical HPV infection. TCRdb keeps only in-frame clones here, not all; method: immunoSEQ multiplex PCR. The table lists around 31,000 clones. Specimen: blood buffy coat. All receptors derive from a woman between 18 and 70 years old with a cervical HPV16 infection that either progressed to CIN3+ or cleared (not recorded which).

In regard to this clone: Sequencing ends 3 residues short of the CDR3 end; the germline J gene provides the rest. V and J are TRBV5-1 and TRBJ2-1, with D perhaps TRBD2 (6 bases). Trimming took 5 bases from V and 2 from J, leaving 8 bases between them. The V gene's germline CDR1 is SGHRS and CDR2 YFSETQ. This CDR3 is built from 13 residues. CDR3 residues: CASRLAPYNEQFF. The DNA read from the CDR3 is TGCGCCAGCAGACTAGCCCCCTACAATGAG.

A remark on this clone: From the germline J gene comes the end of the CDR3, since the read stops 3 residues before it. This sample also contains other DNA sequences that code for the same CDR3. The J gene is TRBJ1-2, the V gene TRBV5-1; 7 nucleotides align to TRBD1. CDR3 length: 14 residues. The V and J ends lost 0 bases and 6 bases, in that order; junction bases with no gene match: 5. Germline V lookup: CDR1 SGHRS, CDR2 YFSETQ. Here the CDR3 reads CASSLGQGLNGYTF. Partial CDR3 DNA: TGCGCCAGCAGCTTGGGACAGGGATTGAATGGC.

Frequency places this clone as large. Coverage ceases 3 residues before the CDR3 finishes, and the germline J gene fills in the end. This sample includes further DNA sequences coding for the same CDR3. J is TRBJ2-7 and V is TRBV6-1, with 13 bases aligning to TRBD2. This CDR3 contains 15 residues. J lost 3 bases, V lost 4 bases, and 3 bases had no gene match. Germline V lookup: CDR1 MNHNS, CDR2 SASEGT. CDR3 DNA, as far as it was read: TGTGCCAGCAGTGCGGGACTAGCGGGAATCTACGAG. It specifies CASSAGLAGIYE. In full, the CDR3 is CASSAGLAGIYEQYF.

In the case of this clone: Mismatch with germline at one junction end may stem from a read error. The CDR3 end falls 3 residues outside the read, so it is completed with the germline J gene. The rearrangement joins TRBV7-9 to TRBJ1-6; D unresolved. The germline CDR1 and CDR2 sequences are SEHNR and FQNEAQ (reference sequence). This CDR3 is built from 12 residues. The CDR3 DNA, read in part, is TGTGCCAGCAGCCCCCCTAATTCATCC. It is translated as CASSPPNSS. The entire CDR3 protein is CASSPPNSSLHF.

With regard to this clone: The read stops 3 residues short of the end of the CDR3; the missing end is completed from the germline J gene. The genes are TRBV6-2 or TRBV6-3 and TRBJ2-3, with 11 bases matching TRBD2. The CDR3 has 16 residues. Germline CDR1 MNHEY, CDR2 SVGEGT. CDR3 DNA, as far as it was read: TGTGCCAGCAGTTACCCCGGACTAGCGGGCCAAGAGACG. Encoded protein: CASSYPGLAGQET. The full CDR3 reads CASSYPGLAGQETQYF.

Concerning this clone itself: Read data end 3 residues before the CDR3 end; the end is taken from the germline J gene. This sequence joins TRBV19 and TRBJ1-1, with 9 bases fitting TRBD1. CDR1 is LNHDA and CDR2 is SQIVND in the germline V gene (reference sequence). The CDR3 is 17 amino acids. Germline trimming cut 5 bases from V and 5 bases from J; bases unmatched to any gene: 15. This CDR3 is CASSPEGVNRGRTEAFF. Incomplete CDR3 DNA: TGTGCCAGTAGTCCCGAGGGGGTAAACAGGGGGCGTACTGAA.

Concerning this clone itself: The read ends 3 residues before the CDR3 terminus; that terminus is restored from the germline J gene. V gene TRBV10-3 combines with J gene TRBJ2-1; 8 positions match TRBD2. Per germline, CDR1 ENHRY and CDR2 SYGVKD. The V and J ends lost 3 bases and 4 bases, in that order; junction bases with no gene match: 8. The CDR3 extends over 16 amino acids. The CDR3 reads CAISESTSGSYNEQFF. The covered CDR3 bases are TGTGCCATCAGTGAATCTACTAGCGGCAGTTACAATGAG.

About this clone itself: The CDR3 end lies 3 residues beyond the end of the read and is filled in from the germline J gene. The rearrangement links TRBV20-1 to TRBJ1-5; 10 positions agree with TRBD1. The CDR3 has 14 residues. V trimming: 6 bases; J trimming: 7 bases; junction bases outside the gene matches: 9. Per germline, CDR1 DFQATT and CDR2 SNEGSKA (reference sequence). CDR3 DNA, as far as it was read: TGCAGTGCCACGGACAGGGGGGACGGCCAGCCC. Its translation is CSATDRGDGQP. The complete CDR3 reads CSATDRGDGQPQHF.

In regard to this clone: The CDR3 end is not reached by the read, which stops 3 residues before it; the germline J gene fills it in. The chain uses TRBV30 and TRBJ1-6, with 7 bases fitting TRBD1. The CDR3 sequence is 14 residues long. Trimming at V came to 1 base and at J to 5 bases, leaving 2 bases not matched to a gene. Germline V gene sequence: CDR1 GTSNPN, CDR2 SVGIG (reference sequence). CDR3 bases read: TGTGCCTGGAGTGGCGGACAGGATAATTCACCC. The encoded protein is CAWSGGQDNSP. The complete CDR3 sequence is CAWSGGQDNSPLHF.

Concerning this clone: The CDR3 goes on 3 residues after the read ends, and that part is filled in from the germline J gene. This rearrangement joins TRBV30 to TRBJ2-2; 7 positions agree with TRBD2. CDR3 length: 14 residues. Germline CDR1 GTSNPN, CDR2 SVGIG (reference sequence). The chain's CDR3 is CAWGKGRENEKLFF. CDR3 bases read: TGTGCCTGGGGGAAGGGGAGGGAAAATGAAAAG.

As regards this clone: The sequenced fragment ends 3 residues before the CDR3 boundary, so the rest is inferred from the germline J gene. This rearrangement joins TRBV30 to TRBJ1-6; no clear D. This CDR3 spans 14 amino acids. Germline V lookup: CDR1 GTSNPN, CDR2 SVGIG (reference sequence). Trimming shortened V by 8 bases and J by 5 bases, and 16 bases separated the two germline ends. CDR3 DNA, as far as it was read: TGTGCCGGGATCTGGGCAGTCGATAATTCACCC. Amino acid sequence: CAGIWAVDNSP. The CDR3 in its entirety is CAGIWAVDNSPLHF.

In regard to this clone: The CDR3 end falls 3 residues outside the read, so it is completed with the germline J gene. The chain is built from TRBV28 and TRBJ2-7; 13 bases are shared with TRBD2. J was trimmed by 1 base and V by 5 bases; bases with no gene match: 5. Germline assignment: CDR1 MDHEN and CDR2 SYDVKM. This CDR3 is built from 16 residues. The sequenced part of the CDR3 DNA is TGTGCCAGCAGTAGGGGACTAGCGGGGCTGTCCTACGAG. Protein: CASSRGLAGLSYE. The whole CDR3 reads CASSRGLAGLSYEQYF.

With respect to this clone: The DNA ends 3 residues before the CDR3 does, and the rest of the CDR3 is filled in from the germline J gene. V usage is TRBV7-9 and J usage is TRBJ2-5, with D possibly being TRBD1 (5 bases). V lost 2 bases and J lost 5, with 12 bases in between. This CDR3 has 14 residues. Germline V CDR1 and CDR2: SEHNR, FQNEAQ (reference sequence). CDR3 sequence: CASSLRSGMETQYF. Incomplete CDR3 DNA: TGTGCCAGCAGCTTACGCTCAGGGATGGAGACC.

In the case of this clone: The observed sequence ends 3 residues before the CDR3 terminus, with the missing tail filled in from the germline J gene. The sample carries other DNA sequences with the same CDR3. V is TRBV18 and J is TRBJ1-3, with 7 positions matching TRBD1. The junction had 2 bases not matched to a gene; V was cut back by 3 bases and J by 0 bases. Germline CDR1 reads KGHSH; CDR2 reads LQKENI. The CDR3 sequence is 15 residues long. The CDR3 spells CASSPGQVSGNTIYF. CDR3 DNA (partial): TGTGCCAGCTCACCCGGACAGGTCTCTGGAAACACC.

In the case of this clone: The missing CDR3 end, 3 residues past where the read stops, is filled in from the germline J gene. This rearrangement joins TRBV18 to TRBJ1-2, with D hard to call. CDR1 KGHSH and CDR2 LQKENI come from the germline V gene. This CDR3 contains 15 residues. The DNA read from the CDR3 is TGTGCCAGCTCAACGTGGACTAGGAGTAAAAACATC. Residues: CASSTWTRSKNI. The entire CDR3 is CASSTWTRSKNIYTF.

On this clone: The sequenced fragment ends 3 residues before the CDR3 boundary, so the rest is inferred from the germline J gene. The V call is TRBV7-9, the J call TRBJ2-2, with D perhaps matching TRBD1 (7 bases). Germline CDR1 reads SEHNR; CDR2 reads FQNEAQ (reference sequence). CDR3 length equals 12 residues. CDR3 amino acids: CASSQGGSPLFF. The covered CDR3 bases are TGTGCCAGCAGCCAGGGGGGTTCACCG. The whole variable domain, remainder taken from reference TRBV7-9 and TRBJ2-2, is DTGVSQNPRHKITKRGQNVTFRCDPISEHNRLYWYRQTLGQGPEFLTYFQNEAQLEKSRLLSDRFSAERPKGSFSTLEIQRTEQGDSAMYLCASSQGGSPLFFGEGSRLTVL.

As regards this clone: The read gets to within 3 residues of the CDR3 end, and the germline J gene fills in the rest. The gene calls are TRBV20-1 and TRBJ1-2, with 8 bases lining up with TRBD1. V lost 6 bases, J lost 2 bases, and 11 bases stayed unmatched. Germline assignment: CDR1 DFQATT and CDR2 SNEGSKA (reference sequence). The CDR3 covers 15 residues. The CDR3 sequence: CSATSSQGANYGYTF. CDR3 bases read: TGCAGTGCCACGTCCTCCCAGGGGGCAAACTATGGC.

The CDR3 is CASSTTRHEQYF. The CDR3 bases that were read are TGTGCCAGCAGTACGACTCGGCACGAG. The V and J genes are TRBV12-3 or TRBV12-4 and TRBJ2-7; D is unresolved. The read comes to an end 3 residues before the CDR3 does, leaving the germline J gene to fill in the end. V lost 5 bases and J 5 bases, leaving 10 bases between the germline ends. This CDR3 has 12 amino acids.

A note on this clone: The read ends 3 residues shy of where the CDR3 ends; the end is completed using the germline J gene. The gene calls are TRBV7-3 and TRBJ1-1, with 10 bases identical to TRBD1. This CDR3 spans 15 amino acids. Germline loops: CDR1 SGHTA, CDR2 FQGTGA. V lost 4 bases and J lost 5; bases outside the gene matches: 7. CDR3 protein: CASSSQTGGETEAFF. The CDR3 bases that were read are TGTGCCAGCAGCTCACAGACAGGGGGCGAAACTGAA.

Of note for this clone: With the read ending 3 residues before the CDR3 end, the germline J gene is used to fill in that end. This chain joins TRBV19 and TRBJ2-3; D is possibly TRBD2 (8 bases). The CDR3 totals 16 residues. Germline-derived CDR1 and CDR2 are LNHDA and SQIVND (reference sequence). CDR3 protein: CASTWSGGGLFQPQYF. The DNA read from the CDR3 is TGTGCCAGTACCTGGTCGGGAGGGGGCCTTTTTCAGCCG.

As regards this clone: Read sequence stops 3 residues before the CDR3 end, and the germline J gene provides the missing end. This chain links TRBV2 with TRBJ1-2; the match to TRBD1 covers 7 bases. V shed 6 bases, J shed 1 base, and the junction held 2 bases outside the gene matches. The CDR3 totals 13 residues. CDR1 and CDR2 (germline): SNHLY, FYNNEI. The covered CDR3 bases are TGTGCCAGCAGGACAGGGAGTAACTATGGC. Residues: CASRTGSNYG. Given in full, the CDR3 is CASRTGSNYGYTF.

About this clone itself: At one end the junction does not follow the germline gene, possibly because of a read error. The sequence runs out 3 residues before the end of the CDR3; the remainder is reconstructed from the germline J gene. The rearrangement links TRBV29-1 to TRBJ2-2; D is possibly TRBD1 (5 bases). The V gene's germline CDR1 is SQVTM and CDR2 ANQGSEA. The CDR3 contains 14 residues. The covered CDR3 bases are TGCAGCGTCCCCAGGGCAGGTTCCACCGGGCAG. Amino acids: CSVPRAGSTGQ. The full CDR3 is CSVPRAGSTGQLFF.

As to this clone: The read terminates 3 residues ahead of where the CDR3 ends, so the germline J gene completes it. This chain links TRBV7-6 with TRBJ2-3; 8 bases align to TRBD1. Germline CDR1 and CDR2: SGHVS and FNYEAQ. The CDR3 loop spans 13 amino acids. The part of the CDR3 DNA that was read is TGTGCCAGCAGCCGTGACAGGGGAGAGACG. Its protein is CASSRDRGET. The entire CDR3 is CASSRDRGETQYF. Full variable domain (rest looked up from reference TRBV7-6 and TRBJ2-3): GAGVSQSPRYKVTKRGQDVALRCDPISGHVSLYWYRQALGQGPEFLTYFNYEAQQDKSGLPNDRFSAERPEGSISTLTIQRTEQRDSAMYRCASSRDRGETQYFGPGTRLTVL.

Points on this clone: The read ends 3 residues early relative to the CDR3; the germline J gene fills the gap. The rearrangement joins TRBV7-2 to TRBJ1-2; D ambiguous. The CDR3 is 14 amino acids. Germline CDR1 reads SGHTA; CDR2 reads FQGNSA. The V end lost 7 bases, the J end lost 4 bases, and 16 bases lay between the germline ends. The CDR3 bases that were read are TGTGCCAGCACCCGTCCAACAGCTTTCTATGGC. Its protein is CASTRPTAFYG. The CDR3 reads in full as CASTRPTAFYGYTF.

On this clone itself: The read ends 3 residues before the CDR3 terminus; that terminus is restored from the germline J gene. This chain uses TRBV19 with TRBJ1-2, with D uncertain. Germline CDR1 reads LNHDA; CDR2 reads SQIVND (reference sequence). There are 11 residues in the CDR3. V gave up 7 bases and J gave up 4 bases, with 7 bases separating them. This CDR3 reads CASNWAYGYTF. CDR3 DNA (partial): TGTGCCAGTAATTGGGCCTATGGC.

Turning to this clone: The read terminates 3 residues before the CDR3 end, so the remaining end is supplied by the germline J gene. The chain has TRBV7-9 and TRBJ1-1; 11 positions agree with TRBD1. The trim removed 5 bases at V and 4 bases at J, leaving 6 bases unmatched. The CDR3 totals 15 residues. Germline loops: CDR1 SEHNR, CDR2 FQNEAQ (reference sequence). CDR3 residues: CASSTGQGASTEAFF. The part of the CDR3 DNA that was read is TGTGCCAGCAGCACCGGACAGGGGGCGAGCACTGAA. The whole variable domain, filled in from reference TRBV7-9 and TRBJ1-1, reads DTGVSQNPRHKITKRGQNVTFRCDPISEHNRLYWYRQTLGQGPEFLTYFQNEAQLEKSRLLSDRFSAERPKGSFSTLEIQRTEQGDSAMYLCASSTGQGASTEAFFGQGTRLTVV.

As for this clone: The read falls 3 residues short of the CDR3 end, and the missing part is taken from the germline J gene. The J gene is TRBJ2-1, the V gene TRBV5-1, with TRBD2 identical over 11 bases. The CDR3 loop spans 15 amino acids. J gave up 9 bases and V 3 bases, and 8 bases lay outside the gene matches. Germline assignment: CDR1 SGHRS and CDR2 YFSETQ. This CDR3 is CASSSVAGGPGEQFF. CDR3 DNA (partial): TGCGCCAGCAGCTCAGTAGCGGGAGGGCCTGGTGAG.

CDR3 loop: CASKTFRDRGSYEQYF. The CDR3 DNA, read in part, is TGTGCCAGCAAAACCTTCCGGGACAGGGGCTCCTACGAG. This chain links TRBV7-7 with TRBJ2-7, with 10 nucleotides matching TRBD1. The read ends 3 residues early relative to the CDR3; the germline J gene fills the gap. The CDR3 sequence is 16 residues long. J lost 0 bases, V lost 7 bases, and 9 bases had no gene match. CDR1 is SSHAT, CDR2 FNYEAQ, per germline (reference sequence).

In the case of this clone: The CDR3 end falls 3 residues outside the read, so it is completed with the germline J gene. The chain employs TRBV19 and TRBJ2-1; 9 bases agree with TRBD2. Losses at the gene ends were 6 bases for V and 7 bases for J; bases not matched to a gene: 7. Per germline, CDR1 LNHDA and CDR2 SQIVND (reference sequence). The CDR3 totals 14 residues. The CDR3 is CASSPGLAGNEQFF. The sequenced part of the CDR3 DNA is TGTGCCAGTAGCCCGGGACTAGCTGGTAATGAG.

Details on this clone: The read ends 3 residues shy of where the CDR3 ends; the end is completed using the germline J gene. The rearrangement joins TRBV24-1 to TRBJ2-7; 11 bases agree with TRBD1. There are 16 residues in the CDR3. Per the germline V gene, CDR1 is KGHDR and CDR2 is SFDVKD. V lost 5 bases to trimming and J lost 1 base; unmatched junction nucleotides: 6. The DNA read from the CDR3 is TGTGCCACCAGTGTCCGGGACAGGGGGGCTTCCTACGAG. Protein sequence: CATSVRDRGASYE. The entire CDR3 protein reads CATSVRDRGASYEQYF.